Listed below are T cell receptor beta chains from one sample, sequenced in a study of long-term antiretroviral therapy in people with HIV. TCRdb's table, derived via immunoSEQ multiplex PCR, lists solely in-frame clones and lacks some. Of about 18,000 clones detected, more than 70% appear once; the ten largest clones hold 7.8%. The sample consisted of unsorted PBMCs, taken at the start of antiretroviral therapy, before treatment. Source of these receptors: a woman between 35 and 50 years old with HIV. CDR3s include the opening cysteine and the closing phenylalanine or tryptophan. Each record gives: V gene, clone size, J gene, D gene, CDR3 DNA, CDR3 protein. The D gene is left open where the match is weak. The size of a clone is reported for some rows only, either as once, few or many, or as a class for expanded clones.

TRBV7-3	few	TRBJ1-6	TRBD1	TGTGCCAGCAGCTTAGATCCAGGGGGCCGTTCACCCCTCCACTTT	CASSLDPGGRSPLHF
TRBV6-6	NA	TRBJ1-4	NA	TGTGCCAGCAGTTACGGGTCGGAAACAACTAATGAAAAACTGTTTTTT	CASSYGSETTNEKLFF
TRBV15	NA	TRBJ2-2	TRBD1	TGTGCCACCAGCAGAGATACACAGGGGGCCAACCTCGTAACCGGGGAGCTGTTTTTT	CATSRDTQGANLVTGELFF
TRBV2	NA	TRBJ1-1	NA	TGTGCCAGCAGGCGGGGGTCGAACACTGAAGCTTTCTTT	CASRRGSNTEAFF
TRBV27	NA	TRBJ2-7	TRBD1	TGTGCCAGCAGTCCTGACAGGGGGCTCTACGAGCAGTACTTC	CASSPDRGLYEQYF
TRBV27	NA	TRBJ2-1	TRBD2	TGTGCCAGCAGGAACCCCGGGGGGGGCTCCTACAATGAGCAGTTCTTC	CASRNPGGGSYNEQFF
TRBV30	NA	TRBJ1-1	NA	TGTGCCTGGAGTGTTGAGGGAGGCACTGAAGCTTTCTTT	CAWSVEGGTEAFF
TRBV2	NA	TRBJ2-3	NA	TGTGCCACCCGGGACACAGGGAGGGATACGCAGTATTTT	CATRDTGRDTQYF
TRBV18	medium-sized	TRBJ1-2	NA	TGTGCCAGCCGGATACCTAACTATGGCTACACCTTC	CASRIPNYGYTF
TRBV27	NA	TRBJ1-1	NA	TGTGCCAGCAGTTTAAGAGGGGCGGGGAACACTGAAGCTTTCTTT	CASSLRGAGNTEAFF
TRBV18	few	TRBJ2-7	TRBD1	TGTGCCAGCTCACCAACAGGGGTTGGCTACGAGCAGTACTTC	CASSPTGVGYEQYF
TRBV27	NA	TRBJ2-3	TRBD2	TGTGCCAGCAGTCTAGCGGGCACAGATACGCAGTATTTT	CASSLAGTDTQYF
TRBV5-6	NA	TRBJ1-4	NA	TGTGCCAGCAGCTCCCTCCAGGACCTTAATGAAAAACTGTTTTTT	CASSSLQDLNEKLFF
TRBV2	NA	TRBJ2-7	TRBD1	TGTGCCAGCCTAAAGGACAGGTCCGACGAGCAGTACTTC	CASLKDRSDEQYF
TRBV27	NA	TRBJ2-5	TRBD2	TGTGCCAGCAGTCCTTGGGTTAGCGGGGGGGCCCCTTGGGAGACCCAGTACTTC	CASSPWVSGGAPWETQYF
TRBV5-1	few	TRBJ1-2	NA	TGCGCCAGCAGCTTCGGACACGAGAACTATGGCTACACCTTC	CASSFGHENYGYTF
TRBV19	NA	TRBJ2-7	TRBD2	TGTGCCAGTAGTATACAAGCGGGGGAAACCTACGAGCAGTACTTC	CASSIQAGETYEQYF
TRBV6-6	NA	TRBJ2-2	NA	TGTGCCAGCAGAGGACAGGGAGGGCCCGGGGAGCTGTTTTTT	CASRGQGGPGELFF
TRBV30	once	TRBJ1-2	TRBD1	TGTGCCTTGACAGGGATGGACTATGGCTACACCTTC	CALTGMDYGYTF
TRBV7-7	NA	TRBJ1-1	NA	TGTGCCAGCAGCCCGTTTCTGGGGACTGAAGCTTTCTTT	CASSPFLGTEAFF
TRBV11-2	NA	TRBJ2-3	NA	TGTGCCAGCAGCTCTCCCGGTAAGAAGGATACGCAGTATTTT	CASSSPGKKDTQYF
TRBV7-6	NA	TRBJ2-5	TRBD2	TGTGCCAGCAGCTTATGGGTCTGGGGAGAGCGGGGGGCCGGAGAGTACCAAGAGACCCAGTACTTC	CASSLWVWGERGAGEYQETQYF
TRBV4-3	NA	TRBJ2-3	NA	TGCGCCAGCAGCCAAGTAACGGTCCTAGATACGCAGTATTTT	CASSQVTVLDTQYF
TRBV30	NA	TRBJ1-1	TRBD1	TGTGCCTGGAGCACAGGACAGGGCTACACTGAAGCTTTCTTT	CAWSTGQGYTEAFF
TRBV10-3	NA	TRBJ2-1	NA	TGTGCCATCATGGACCCGGACAGGCCTCCTAAGGGCGGGGGATTGAACAATGAGCAGTTCTTC	CAIMDPDRPPKGGGLNNEQFF
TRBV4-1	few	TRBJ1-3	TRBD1	TGCGCCAGCAGCCAACCCACAGGGGGCTCTGGAAACACCATATATTTT	CASSQPTGGSGNTIYF
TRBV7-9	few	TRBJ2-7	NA	TGTGCCAGCAGCTCCACAGGGAGCTCCTACGAGCAGTACTTC	CASSSTGSSYEQYF
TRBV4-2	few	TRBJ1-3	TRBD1	TGTGCCAGCAGCCAGGAATTTGGGGACAGGGTTGGAAACACCATATATTTT	CASSQEFGDRVGNTIYF
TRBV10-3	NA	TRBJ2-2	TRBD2	TGTGCCATCAGTGGAGGGGAGGGTCGAACCGGGGAGCTGTTTTTT	CAISGGEGRTGELFF
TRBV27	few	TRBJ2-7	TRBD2	TGTGCCAGCAGTTTATTAGCGGGGGAGAGCGAGCAGTACTTC	CASSLLAGESEQYF
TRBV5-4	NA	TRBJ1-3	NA	TGTGCCAGCAGCTTGACCAGGGGAAACACCATATATTTT	CASSLTRGNTIYF
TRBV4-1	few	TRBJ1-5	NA	TGCGCCAGCAGCCAAGTAGGTAGGGCGGGCAATCAGCCCCAGCATTTT	CASSQVGRAGNQPQHF
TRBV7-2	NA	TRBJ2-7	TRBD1	TGTGCCAGCAGCTTTAGAGGACAGGCCTACGAGCAGTACTTC	CASSFRGQAYEQYF
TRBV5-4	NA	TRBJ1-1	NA	TGTGCCAGCAGCTTGGCTGACAGGCGGAACACTGAAGCTTTCTTT	CASSLADRRNTEAFF
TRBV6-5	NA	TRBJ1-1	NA	TGTGCCAGCAGTGCCGACGGCCCCCTTGGGACTGAAGCTTTCTTT	CASSADGPLGTEAFF
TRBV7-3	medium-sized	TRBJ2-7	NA	TGTGCCAGCAGCTTCGCAGCCTCCTACGAGCAGTACTTC	CASSFAASYEQYF
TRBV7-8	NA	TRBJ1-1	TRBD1	TGTGCCAGCAGCCGCTGGGACAGAAACACTGAAGCTTTCTTT	CASSRWDRNTEAFF
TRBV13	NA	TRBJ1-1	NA	TGTGCCAGCAGCAAATCCCCAAAAGCGGGGGGGACGACTATGAACACTGAAGCTTTCTTT	CASSKSPKAGGTTMNTEAFF
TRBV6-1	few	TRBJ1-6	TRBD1	TGTGCCAGCATAAAGGACAGGGGGCAGTCACCCCTCCACTTT	CASIKDRGQSPLHF
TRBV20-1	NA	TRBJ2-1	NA	TGCAGTGCTAGAGATTCGAGGGGGCAGTTCTTC	CSARDSRGQFF